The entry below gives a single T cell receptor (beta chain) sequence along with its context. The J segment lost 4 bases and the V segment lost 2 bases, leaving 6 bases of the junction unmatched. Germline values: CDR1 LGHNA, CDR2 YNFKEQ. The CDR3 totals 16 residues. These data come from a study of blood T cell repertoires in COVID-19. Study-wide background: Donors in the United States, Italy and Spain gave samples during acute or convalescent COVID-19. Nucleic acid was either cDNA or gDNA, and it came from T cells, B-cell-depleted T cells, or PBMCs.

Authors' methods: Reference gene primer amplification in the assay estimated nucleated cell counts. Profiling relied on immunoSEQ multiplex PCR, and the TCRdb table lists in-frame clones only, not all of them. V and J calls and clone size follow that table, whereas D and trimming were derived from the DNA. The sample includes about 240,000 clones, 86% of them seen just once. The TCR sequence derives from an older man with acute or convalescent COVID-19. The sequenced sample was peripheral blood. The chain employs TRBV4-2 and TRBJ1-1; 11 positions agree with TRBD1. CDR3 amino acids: CASSQSLGQGGTEAFF. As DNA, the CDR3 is TGTGCCAGCAGCCAATCTTTGGGACAGGGGGGCACTGAAGCTTTCTTT.